This TCR beta chain was retrieved from a study of T cell repertoires in cytomegalovirus infection. Across the whole study: CMV infection and matching HLA type were both indicated by public TCR beta signatures.

TCRdb fed the reads into MiXCR, producing one record per CDR3 protein. The table has 250,000 or so distinct CDR3 sequences, roughly 10% seen once. Per germline, CDR1 SGHTA and CDR2 FQGNSA. V lost 1 base to trimming and J lost 4 bases, with 15 bases between them. There are 16 residues in the CDR3. Notes on the study in general: Totalled public TCR beta family frequency picked out people who carried CMV plus the relevant HLA. Within the response measured ex vivo, HLA-C-restricted CMV-specific TCR beta clonotypes were dominant.

This clonotype was seen ten or more times. No antigen is known for it. The chain has TRBV7-2 and TRBJ2-3; perhaps TRBD2 as D (5 bases). This receptor was identified in a human donor in good health (CMV status not recorded). Some clones in this sample may be carry-over from other donors' samples. Specimen: PBMCs. The CDR3 sequence is CASSLDLAIGSDTQYF. The CDR3 region has the DNA TGTGCCAGCAGCTTAGACCTAGCAATAGGCTCAGATACGCAGTATTTT.